At least ten counts were recorded for the clone carrying this TCR beta chain. Its matching antigen is unknown. The data were obtained in a study of early T cells in non-severe SARS-CoV-2 infection. Whole-study findings and limits: The matching step, a VDJdb search, favored anti-spike CD8 responses and missed private and CD4 specificities.

TCRdb reprocessed the 5' RACE reads via MiXCR and lists one record per CDR3 protein. This repertoire shows under 35,000 distinct CDR3 sequences, less than 8.5% found once; its top ten account for just over 4%. CDR3 size: 16 residues. Germline-derived CDR1 and CDR2 are SGHKS and YYEKEE (reference sequence). Trimming removed 0 bases at V and 5 bases at J, with 15 bases between. This TCR came from an adult who was a healthcare worker with PCR-confirmed SARS-CoV-2 infection or an uninfected control (not recorded which). The sample was whole blood. The chain is built from TRBV5-5 and TRBJ2-1; possible D gene TRBD1, 6 bases. In nucleotides, the CDR3 is TGTGCCAGCAGCTTGGATCTACAGGGAAGGCACAATGAGCAGTTCTTC. Translated: CASSLDLQGRHNEQFF.